This T cell receptor (beta chain) was observed in a study of beta chain features in type 1 diabetes. General study results and limits: Among all four CD4+ subsets, Type 1 diabetes patients had TCRB CDR3s that were moderately but significantly shorter.

This clone was found a few times. The antigen remains undetermined. Within the sample, other DNA sequences also encode this same CDR3. CD45RO/CCR7/CD25/CD127/CD95/CD27 staining was used to isolate CD4+ naive, central memory, regulatory and stem cell-like memory cells by sorting. Each population that was sorted was more than 98% pure. As every portion of the isolated RNA was reverse transcribed, the sequencing read expressed TCRB transcripts. Using immunoSEQ multiplex PCR, the repertoire was profiled, and TCRdb retains in-frame clones only, with some absent. Altogether about 370,000 clones are present, around 10% being singletons, with the ten largest covering approximately 0.6%. From germline, CDR1 is SGHTA and CDR2 FQGNSA. Germline trimming cut 3 bases from V and 4 bases from J; bases unmatched to any gene: 6. The CDR3 is 15 amino acids.

The chain uses TRBV7-2 and TRBJ2-1, with 7 bases lining up with TRBD2. Sequencing used central memory CD4+ T cells from blood. The clonotype originates from a man in his thirties or forties with type 1 diabetes. In DNA, the CDR3 is TGTGCCAGCAGCTTGGGCCTAGCGGTATACAATGAGCAGTTCTTC. Encoded protein: CASSLGLAVYNEQFF. The full variable domain, completed using reference TRBV7-2 and TRBJ2-1, is GAGVSQSPSNKVTEKGKDVELRCDPISGHTALYWYRQSLGQGLEFLIYFQGNSAPDKSGLPSDRFSAERTGGSVSTLTIQRTQQEDSAVYLCASSLGLAVYNEQFFGPGTRLTVL.